This passage covers 8 T cell receptor beta chains from one sample sequenced in a study of cytomegalovirus exposure and HLA in healthy donors. Both 60 Vbeta primers and 13 Jbeta primers went into the PCR. Assay: immunoSEQ multiplex PCR; the TCRdb copy retains only in-frame clones and omits some. Its clone listing holds around 70,000 clones. The sequencing sample was made of PBMCs. Receptors originate from a woman between 35 and 50 years old in good health and CMV-seropositive.

The chain recombines TRBV6-6 with TRBJ2-1; TRBD2 aligns across 9 bases. The CDR3 spans 13 residues. Germline CDR1 is MNHNY and CDR2 is SVGAGI (reference sequence). Trimming removed 7 bases from V and 4 bases from J; junction bases left unmatched: 2. CDR3 in DNA: TGTGCCAGCACAAGCGGGGGGTACAATGAGCAGTTCTTC. Translation: CASTSGGYNEQFF.

The chain is built from TRBV2 and TRBJ1-5; TRBD1 matches 9 bases. V lost 10 bases to trimming and J lost 4 bases; unmatched junction nucleotides: 11. Germline CDR1 and CDR2: SNHLY and FYNNEI. The CDR3 has 15 amino acids. CDR3 coding DNA: TGTGCCACCCGACAGGGGGAGGGATCTAATCAGCCCCAGCATTTT. Amino acid sequence: CATRQGEGSNQPQHF.

The chain joins TRBV10-1 to TRBJ2-5, with D possibly TRBD1 on 5 matching bases. Germline V CDR1 and CDR2: WNHNN, SYGVQD (reference sequence). CDR3 length: 14 residues. V lost 3 bases and J lost 2, with 10 bases in between. Written as DNA, the CDR3 is TGCGCCAGCAGTGAAGGGGCAGAACAAGAGACCCAGTACTTC. Protein: CASSEGAEQETQYF.

The chain is built from TRBV7-3 and TRBJ2-6, with D unclear. V lost 5 bases to trimming and J lost 3 bases, with 23 bases between them. CDR3 length equals 19 residues. The germline V gene encodes CDR1 SGHTA and CDR2 FQGTGA. CDR3 sequence (DNA): TGTGCCAGCAGCCCAAACGCTAATCCACCGTTTTATGGGGCCAACGTCCTGACTTTC. Translating gives CASSPNANPPFYGANVLTF.

The rearrangement uses TRBV5-1 and TRBJ2-7, with TRBD2 identical over 8 bases. Unmatched junction bases numbered 4, after V lost 0 bases and J lost 2 bases. The CDR3 extends over 15 amino acids. Per the germline V gene, CDR1 is SGHRS and CDR2 is YFSETQ. CDR3 DNA sequence: TGCGCCAGCAGCTTGGCCCCGGGGGGGCCCTACGAGCAGTACTTC. This translates into CASSLAPGGPYEQYF. The full variable domain, its missing parts supplied by reference TRBV5-1 and TRBJ2-7, is KAGVTQTPRYLIKTRGQQVTLSCSPISGHRSVSWYQQTPGQGLQFLFEYFSETQRNKGNFPGRFSGRQFSNSRSEMNVSTLELGDSALYLCASSLAPGGPYEQYFGPGTRLTVT.

The chain joins TRBV29-1 to TRBJ2-5, with 9 bases fitting TRBD2. The J call may be in error: the DNA end matches TRBJ2-7 better. The germline V gene has CDR1 SQVTM and CDR2 ANQGSEA. This CDR3 is built from 13 residues. This CDR3 is CSVHSGGRYEQYF. CDR3 DNA: TGCAGCGTCCATAGCGGGGGCCGCTACGAGCAGTACTTC.

The CDR3 reads CASSRHFSLYEQYF. Written as DNA, the CDR3 is TGTGCCAGTAGTCGCCATTTTAGCCTCTACGAGCAGTACTTC. The chain recombines TRBV19 with TRBJ2-7, with D unresolved. Trimming removed 5 bases at V and 3 bases at J, with 14 bases between. This CDR3 is 14 amino acids long. The V gene's germline CDR1 is LNHDA and CDR2 SQIVND (reference sequence).

This clone ranks as medium-sized in terms of frequency. The chain recombines TRBV6-6 with TRBJ1-5; maybe TRBD1 (5 bases). The V end lost 8 bases, the J end lost 6 bases, and 20 bases lay between the germline ends. This CDR3 is built from 15 residues. The germline V gene has CDR1 MNHNY and CDR2 SVGAGI (reference sequence). DNA for the CDR3: TGTGCCAGCGCGTACACAGGTCAACTTGCTCAGCCCCAGCATTTT. As protein: CASAYTGQLAQPQHF.